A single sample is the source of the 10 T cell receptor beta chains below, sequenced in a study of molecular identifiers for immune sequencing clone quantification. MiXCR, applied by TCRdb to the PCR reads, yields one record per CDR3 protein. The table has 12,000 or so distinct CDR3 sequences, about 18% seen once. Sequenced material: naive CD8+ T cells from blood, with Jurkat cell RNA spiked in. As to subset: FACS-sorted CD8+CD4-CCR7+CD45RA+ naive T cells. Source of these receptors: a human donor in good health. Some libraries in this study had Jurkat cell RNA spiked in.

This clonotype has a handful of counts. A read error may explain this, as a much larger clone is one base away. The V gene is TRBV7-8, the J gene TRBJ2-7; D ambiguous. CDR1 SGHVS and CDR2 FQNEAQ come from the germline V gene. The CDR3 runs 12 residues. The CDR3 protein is CASSPPIYELYF. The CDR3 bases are TGTGCCAGCAGCCCGCCGATTTACGAGCTGTACTTC. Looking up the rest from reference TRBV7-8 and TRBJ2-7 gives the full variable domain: GAGVSQSPRYKVAKRGQDVALRCDPISGHVSLFWYQQALGQGPEFLTYFQNEAQLDKSGLPSDRFFAERPEGSVSTLKIQRTQQEDSAVYLCASSPPIYELYFGPGTRLTVT.

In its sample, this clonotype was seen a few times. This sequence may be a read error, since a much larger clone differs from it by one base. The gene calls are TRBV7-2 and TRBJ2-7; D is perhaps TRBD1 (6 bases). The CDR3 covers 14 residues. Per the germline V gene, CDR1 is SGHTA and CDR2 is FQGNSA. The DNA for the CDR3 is TGTGCCAGCAGCAACCGGGACAACCACTACGGGCAGTACTTC. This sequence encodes CASSNRDNHYGQYF. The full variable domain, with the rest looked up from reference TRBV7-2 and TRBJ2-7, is GAGVSQSPSNKVTEKGKDVELRCDPISGHTALYWYRQSLGQGLEFLIYFQGNSAPDKSGLPSDRFSAERTGGSVSTLTIQRTQQEDSAVYLCASSNRDNHYGQYFGPGTRLTVT.

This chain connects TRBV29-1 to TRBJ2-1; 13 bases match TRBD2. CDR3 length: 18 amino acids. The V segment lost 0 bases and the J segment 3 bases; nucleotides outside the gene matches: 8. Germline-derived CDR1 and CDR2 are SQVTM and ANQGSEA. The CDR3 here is CSVEDWTSGSLNYNEQFF. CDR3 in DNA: TGCAGCGTTGAAGACTGGACTAGCGGGAGCCTAAACTACAATGAGCAGTTCTTC.

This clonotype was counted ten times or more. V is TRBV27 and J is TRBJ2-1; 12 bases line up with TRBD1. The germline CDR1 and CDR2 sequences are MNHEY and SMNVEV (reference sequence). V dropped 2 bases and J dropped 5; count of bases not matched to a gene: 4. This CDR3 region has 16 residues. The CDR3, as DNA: TGTGCCAGCAGTTTAGAAGGGACAGGGGGCAACAATGAGCAGTTCTTC. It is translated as CASSLEGTGGNNEQFF.

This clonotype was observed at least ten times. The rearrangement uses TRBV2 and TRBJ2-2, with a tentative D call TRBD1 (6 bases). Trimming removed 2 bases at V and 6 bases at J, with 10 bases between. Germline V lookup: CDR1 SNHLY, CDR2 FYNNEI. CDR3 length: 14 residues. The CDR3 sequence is CASSESRGPGELFF. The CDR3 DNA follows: TGTGCCAGCAGTGAATCCAGGGGACCCGGGGAGCTGTTTTTT.

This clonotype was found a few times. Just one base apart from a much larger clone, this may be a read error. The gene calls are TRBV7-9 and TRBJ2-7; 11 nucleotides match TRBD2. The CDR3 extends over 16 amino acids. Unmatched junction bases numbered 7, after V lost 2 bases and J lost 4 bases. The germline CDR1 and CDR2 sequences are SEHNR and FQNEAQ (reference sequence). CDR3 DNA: TGTGCCAGCAGCTTAAATGAGGGACTAGCGGTGTACGAGCAGTACTTC. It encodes CASSLNEGLAVYEQYF.

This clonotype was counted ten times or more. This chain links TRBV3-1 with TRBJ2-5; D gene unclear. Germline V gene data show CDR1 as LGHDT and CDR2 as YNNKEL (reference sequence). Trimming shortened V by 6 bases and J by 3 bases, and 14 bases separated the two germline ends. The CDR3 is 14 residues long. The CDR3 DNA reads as TGTGCCAGCAGTCATTTTATTTACGAAGAGACCCAGTACTTC. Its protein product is CASSHFIYEETQYF.

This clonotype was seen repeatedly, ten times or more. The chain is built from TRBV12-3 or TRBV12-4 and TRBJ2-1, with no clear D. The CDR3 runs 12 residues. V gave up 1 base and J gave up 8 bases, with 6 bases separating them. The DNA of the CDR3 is TGTGCCAGCAGTTTAGGGGTTGATGAGCAGTTCTTC. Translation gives CASSLGVDEQFF.

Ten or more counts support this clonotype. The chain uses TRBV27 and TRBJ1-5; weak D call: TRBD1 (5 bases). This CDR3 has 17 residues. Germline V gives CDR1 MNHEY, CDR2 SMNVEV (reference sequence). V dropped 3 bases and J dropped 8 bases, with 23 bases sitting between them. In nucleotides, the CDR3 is TGTGCCAGCAGTTTTAGCGGGCCCGGAGAGGGAGGGGAGCCCCAGCATTTT. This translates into CASSFSGPGEGGEPQHF.

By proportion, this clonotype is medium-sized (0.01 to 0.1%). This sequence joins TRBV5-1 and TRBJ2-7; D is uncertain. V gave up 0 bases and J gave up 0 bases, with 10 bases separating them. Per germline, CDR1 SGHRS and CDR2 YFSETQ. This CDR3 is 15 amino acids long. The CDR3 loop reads CASSLAPDTSYEQYF. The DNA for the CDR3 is TGCGCCAGCAGCTTGGCCCCAGACACCTCCTACGAGCAGTACTTC.